This T cell receptor (beta chain) emerged from a study of cytomegalovirus exposure and HLA in healthy donors. Clones were sequenced by immunoSEQ multiplex PCR, and TCRdb holds only the in-frame ones, with some missing. The sample consists of 200,000 or so clones, approximately 82% of them appearing once. V shed 5 bases and J shed 3 bases, with 13 bases lying between them. The CDR3 loop spans 14 amino acids. Germline CDR1 SGHVS, CDR2 FQNEAQ. This rearrangement joins TRBV7-8 to TRBJ1-1; D perhaps matches TRBD1 (5 bases). The TCR comes from a woman in her twenties or thirties in good health and CMV-seropositive. Sequencing was carried out using PBMCs. Here the CDR3 reads CASSPDRGDTEAFF. The CDR3 coding sequence is TGTGCCAGCAGCCCGGACCGGGGGGACACTGAAGCTTTCTTT.